The sequence of this T cell receptor (beta chain) was determined in a study of T-cell memory formation after mild COVID-19. As for the study in general: Each donor largely had its own TCR clusters.

Study conclusions and caveats: Researchers found some responding clones in pre-infection memory, a sign that cross-reactive memory joined. Second-wave clones with a day 37 peak had unconfirmed SARS-CoV-2 specificity.

Details on this clonotype: What it recognizes is unknown.

Germline CDR1 and CDR2: LNHNV and YYDKDF (reference sequence). With 0 bases removed from V and 4 bases from J, the gap between germline ends came to 8 bases. This CDR3 is built from 14 residues. TCRdb reprocessed the 5' RACE reads via MiXCR and lists one record per CDR3 protein. Seen here are approximately 240,000 distinct CDR3 sequences, roughly 15% observed once, and the top ten hold 3.5%. The sample taken for sequencing was PBMCs or a T cell subset sorted from them (not recorded which). The V and J genes are TRBV15 and TRBJ2-3; D is undetermined. This sequence originates from a man between 18 and 35 years old who had mild COVID-19 (a few samples of this study predate the infection). Cell type and time point are not known. CDR3 sequence reads: CATSRDPGSDTQYF. In nucleotides, the CDR3 is TGTGCCACCAGCAGAGACCCGGGTTCAGATACGCAGTATTTT.